The 26 T cell receptor beta chains given below trace back to one sample, sequenced in a study of blood T cell repertoires in COVID-19. Clones were sequenced by immunoSEQ multiplex PCR, and TCRdb holds only the in-frame ones, with some missing. The sample records about 140,000 clones, 85% to 90% being singletons. Material for sequencing was peripheral blood. All receptors come from a woman over 75 with acute or convalescent COVID-19.

The chain is built from TRBV4-2 and TRBJ2-5, with D perhaps matching TRBD2 (6 bases). CDR1 is LGHNA, CDR2 YNFKEQ, per germline. This CDR3 contains 14 residues. Deletions cut 2 bases from V and 5 bases from J, with 12 bases between. The CDR3 sequence: CASSQTLAGETQYF. The CDR3 bases are TGTGCCAGCAGCCAAACACTAGCAGGGGAGACCCAGTACTTC.

V is TRBV6-5 and J is TRBJ1-2, with D perhaps matching TRBD1 (6 bases). V dropped 2 bases and J dropped 6 bases, with 13 bases sitting between them. Germline CDR1 reads MNHEY; CDR2 reads SVGAGI. The CDR3 has 14 residues. The CDR3 DNA is TGTGCCAGCAGTTACAACAGGGCCTGGGATGGCTACACCTTC. Protein product: CASSYNRAWDGYTF.

The gene calls are TRBV6-2 or TRBV6-3 and TRBJ2-1; 9 bases map to TRBD2. The V gene's germline CDR1 is MNHEY and CDR2 SVGEGT. V lost 2 bases and J lost 5; bases outside the gene matches: 4. This CDR3 has 15 residues. The CDR3 region is CASSYGGGAHNEQFF. The CDR3 bases are TGTGCCAGCAGTTACGGCGGGGGGGCCCACAATGAGCAGTTCTTC.

V is TRBV19 and J is TRBJ1-2; 7 bases align to TRBD1. Germline loops: CDR1 LNHDA, CDR2 SQIVND (reference sequence). V lost 6 bases to trimming and J lost 4 bases; unmatched junction nucleotides: 8. The CDR3 runs 14 residues. CDR3 sequence: CASRLPGQSYGYTF. The DNA for the CDR3 is TGTGCCAGTAGGTTGCCGGGACAGTCCTATGGCTACACCTTC.

CDR3 sequence: CASSWGLTSSYNEQFF. The CDR3 nucleotides are TGTGCCAGCAGCTGGGGACTTACTAGCTCCTACAATGAGCAGTTCTTC. The chain recombines TRBV5-4 with TRBJ2-1; maybe TRBD2 (6 bases). Germline-derived CDR1 and CDR2 are SGHNT and YYREEE (reference sequence). The length of the CDR3 is 16 residues. V lost 3 bases and J lost 0, with 13 bases in between.

J is TRBJ1-1 and V is TRBV6-5; a weak D match, TRBD1 (5 bases). With 2 bases removed from V and 0 bases from J, the gap between germline ends came to 13 bases. CDR3 length equals 16 residues. The germline V gene encodes CDR1 MNHEY and CDR2 SVGAGI. CDR3 sequence (DNA): TGTGCCAGCAGTTACGGGGCAGGGATTTTGAACACTGAAGCTTTCTTT. Amino acid sequence: CASSYGAGILNTEAFF.

The genes are TRBV18 and TRBJ2-1, with D possibly matching TRBD1 (5 bases). This CDR3 region has 15 residues. Germline CDR1 KGHSH, CDR2 LQKENI. Trimming removed 5 bases at V and 4 bases at J, with 15 bases between. The DNA of the CDR3 is TGTGCCAGCTCAGCCCAGGTAGGGGTGTACAATGAGCAGTTCTTC. Translating gives CASSAQVGVYNEQFF.

The chain joins TRBV3-1 (or the pseudogene TRBV3-2) to TRBJ1-1; 7 nucleotides agree with TRBD1. The germline gives CDR1 LGHDT, CDR2 YNNKEL (reference sequence). Trimming took 5 bases from V and 2 from J; bases not matched to a gene: 2. The CDR3 length is 13 residues. CDR3 DNA: TGTGCCAGCAGCGACAGGGAAAACACTGAAGCTTTCTTT. Translated: CASSDRENTEAFF.

The chain combines TRBV19 with TRBJ1-6; 10 bases line up with TRBD1. CDR1 and CDR2 from the germline V gene are LNHDA and SQIVND (reference sequence). The V and J ends lost 5 bases and 3 bases, in that order; junction bases with no gene match: 4. The CDR3 loop spans 16 amino acids. The CDR3 region is CASSDRTGGYNSPLHF. The DNA for the CDR3 is TGTGCCAGTAGTGACCGGACAGGGGGCTATAATTCACCCCTCCACTTT.

The rearrangement joins TRBV12-3 or TRBV12-4 to TRBJ2-7; D might be TRBD1 (6 bases). The CDR3 has 13 residues. The V and J ends lost 8 bases and 2 bases respectively, with 13 bases between them. The CDR3 spells CASQDSLAYEQYF. In nucleotides, the CDR3 is TGTGCCAGCCAGGACAGTCTCGCCTACGAGCAGTACTTC.

This chain uses TRBV5-6 with TRBJ1-1, with D tentatively TRBD1 (6 bases). Germline CDR1 and CDR2: SGHDT and YYEEEE. The V and J ends lost 2 bases and 1 base respectively, with 15 bases between them. The CDR3 extends over 16 amino acids. The CDR3 bases are TGTGCCAGCAGCTTCAGGCAGGGGTATACGAACACTGAAGCTTTCTTT. Residues: CASSFRQGYTNTEAFF.

The chain carries TRBV19 and TRBJ1-6; D is unresolved. The CDR3 runs to 16 residues. V dropped 6 bases and J dropped 4 bases, with 16 bases sitting between them. Germline V gene sequence: CDR1 LNHDA, CDR2 SQIVND (reference sequence). The DNA for the CDR3 is TGTGCCAGTAGGATCAGGTCTCCAGCATATAATTCACCCCTCCACTTT. Translating gives CASRIRSPAYNSPLHF.

This clone was observed a few times. The gene calls are TRBV28 and TRBJ1-6; a weak D match, TRBD1 (5 bases). CDR3 length: 13 amino acids. From germline, CDR1 is MDHEN and CDR2 SYDVKM. V was cut by 1 base and J by 8 bases, with 6 bases left in between. The CDR3 loop is CASSLSGDSPLHF. The CDR3 nucleotides are TGTGCCAGCAGTTTATCGGGGGATTCACCCCTCCACTTT.

For the CDR3, the DNA is TGCGCCAGCAGCTTACAGGGAGTGGGGTTTGAAGCTTTCTTT. It specifies CASSLQGVGFEAFF. This chain joins TRBV5-1 and TRBJ1-1; D might be TRBD1 (6 bases). The ends were cut back, 2 bases at V and 7 bases at J, with 15 bases in the middle. CDR3 size: 14 residues. Germline-derived CDR1 and CDR2 are SGHRS and YFSETQ. Filled out from reference TRBV5-1 and TRBJ1-1, the complete variable domain reads KAGVTQTPRYLIKTRGQQVTLSCSPISGHRSVSWYQQTPGQGLQFLFEYFSETQRNKGNFPGRFSGRQFSNSRSEMNVSTLELGDSALYLCASSLQGVGFEAFFGQGTRLTVV.

The rearrangement links TRBV5-6 to TRBJ1-1, with 7 bases matching TRBD1. The CDR3 loop spans 19 amino acids. Germline loops: CDR1 SGHDT, CDR2 YYEEEE. V shed 0 bases and J 0 bases; nucleotides not matched to a gene: 14. CDR3 nucleotide sequence: TGTGCCAGCAGCTTGGGGGACAGCCCGAACCGACTTATGAACACTGAAGCTTTCTTT. Translated: CASSLGDSPNRLMNTEAFF.

V usage is TRBV9 and J usage is TRBJ1-1; D is uncertain. V lost 2 bases and J lost 1, with 12 bases in between. Germline loops: CDR1 SGDLS, CDR2 YYNGEE. The length of the CDR3 is 15 residues. DNA of the CDR3: TGTGCCAGCAGCGTTTTCCCTACCGAGAACACTGAAGCTTTCTTT. It specifies CASSVFPTENTEAFF.

This clone was observed a few times. V and J are TRBV4-3 and TRBJ2-2; the D is unclear. V was pared by 0 bases and J by 1 base, with 6 bases between. The CDR3 runs 15 residues. In germline, CDR1 is LGHNA, CDR2 YSLEER. The CDR3 coding sequence is TGCGCCAGCAGCCAAGATTCACAGAACACCGGGGAGCTGTTTTTT. Residues: CASSQDSQNTGELFF.

The chain combines TRBV11-3 with TRBJ2-5, with 9 bases that match TRBD2. V trimming: 1 base; J trimming: 5 bases; junction bases outside the gene matches: 5. Germline lookup yields CDR1 SGHNT and CDR2 YENEEA. The CDR3 runs to 15 residues. This CDR3 is CASSLGWTSEETQYF. CDR3 coding DNA: TGTGCCAGCAGCTTAGGATGGACTAGCGAGGAGACCCAGTACTTC.

V is TRBV18 and J is TRBJ2-7; 8 nucleotides align to TRBD1. Germline trimming cut 6 bases from V and 5 bases from J; bases unmatched to any gene: 6. The CDR3 runs 13 residues. Per the germline V gene, CDR1 is KGHSH and CDR2 is LQKENI. This chain's CDR3 is CASSTGGQNEQYF. CDR3 coding DNA: TGTGCCAGCTCTACAGGGGGGCAGAACGAGCAGTACTTC.

The V call is TRBV7-9, the J call TRBJ1-1, with TRBD1 identical over 8 bases. The CDR3 consists of 11 residues. The V gene end was trimmed by 7 bases and the J gene end by 10 bases; junction bases not matched to a gene: 5. Germline lookup yields CDR1 SEHNR and CDR2 FQNEAQ (reference sequence). Here the CDR3 DNA reads TGTGCCAGCACCGTGACAGGGGCAGCTTTCTTT. Translating gives CASTVTGAAFF.

The chain joins TRBV6-1 to TRBJ2-7; 9 nucleotides match TRBD1. CDR3 size: 16 residues. Germline CDR1 MNHNS, CDR2 SASEGT. Trimming took 0 bases from V and 4 from J; bases not matched to a gene: 7. The CDR3 DNA reads as TGTGCCAGCAGTGAAGCCTTTACAGGGGGCGGATACGAGCAGTACTTC. Amino acids: CASSEAFTGGGYEQYF.

V is TRBV13 and J is TRBJ2-2; 7 nucleotides align to TRBD1. This CDR3 spans 16 amino acids. Germline V CDR1 and CDR2: PRHDT, FYEKMQ (reference sequence). V shed 4 bases and J 5 bases; nucleotides not matched to a gene: 10. The CDR3 DNA is TGTGCCAGCAGCTACTACGACAGGGCGTGGACCGGGGAGCTGTTTTTT. Translating gives CASSYYDRAWTGELFF.

The V and J genes are TRBV29-1 and TRBJ1-3; 9 nucleotides agree with TRBD1. J lost 8 bases, V lost 6 bases, and 11 bases had no gene match. Germline V lookup: CDR1 SQVTM, CDR2 ANQGSEA. The CDR3 covers 14 residues. The chain's CDR3 is CSVEPQDRGDTIYF. Written as DNA, the CDR3 is TGCAGCGTCGAACCTCAGGACAGGGGTGACACCATATATTTT.

As concerns this clone: Different DNA sequences within this sample yield the same CDR3. The chain couples TRBV7-2 to TRBJ1-5; tentative D call: TRBD1 (5 bases). Germline loops: CDR1 SGHTA, CDR2 FQGNSA. This CDR3 region has 13 residues. Trimming left V 3 bases short and J 5 bases short, with 8 bases between. Here the CDR3 reads CASSLQGDQPQHF. CDR3 sequence (DNA): TGTGCCAGCAGCTTGCAGGGCGATCAGCCCCAGCATTTT.

The CDR3 nucleotides read TGTGCCAGCAGCCCAGAGGGAGCCGACGGCGGTGAGCAGTTCTTC. Amino acids: CASSPEGADGGEQFF. J is TRBJ2-1 and V is TRBV9, with a weak D call TRBD2 (5 bases). Germline-derived CDR1 and CDR2 are SGDLS and YYNGEE. The CDR3 totals 15 residues. V dropped 4 bases and J dropped 9 bases, with 20 bases sitting between them.

This CDR3 reads CSVVWTVNTEAFF. CDR3 bases: TGCAGCGTTGTTTGGACAGTGAACACTGAAGCTTTCTTT. V is TRBV29-1 and J is TRBJ1-1; tentatively, D is TRBD1 (6 bases). Looked up from germline, CDR1 is SQVTM and CDR2 is ANQGSEA. There are 13 residues in the CDR3. V was clipped by 4 bases and J by 0 bases, with 9 bases between them.